The 25 T cell receptor beta chains listed next were all sequenced from one sample in a study of beta chain features in type 1 diabetes. Sequencing targeted expressed TCRB transcripts, as all isolated RNA had been reverse transcribed. Assay: immunoSEQ multiplex PCR; the TCRdb copy retains only in-frame clones and omits some. The sample contains a few hundred thousand clones, roughly a fifth of which appear only once. Sequenced material: naive CD4+ T cells from blood. The receptors originated from a woman under 30 in good health.

This chain links TRBV7-2 with TRBJ1-2; TRBD1 might be the D (5 bases). Trimming shortened V by 0 bases and J by 8 bases, and 22 bases separated the two germline ends. Germline assignment: CDR1 SGHTA and CDR2 FQGNSA. The CDR3 totals 17 residues. The CDR3 bases are TGTGCCAGCAGCTTAGCGACGGGGGTAGTAGGAAGCTACGGCTACACCTTC. It codes for CASSLATGVVGSYGYTF.

This chain links TRBV28 with TRBJ2-7; D perhaps matches TRBD2 (5 bases). Germline CDR1 and CDR2: MDHEN and SYDVKM. This CDR3 contains 13 residues. The V end was cut by 2 bases, the J end by 0 bases, with 5 bases between. CDR3 sequence reads: CASSLGSSYEQYF. The DNA for the CDR3 is TGTGCCAGCAGTTTAGGGAGCTCCTACGAGCAGTACTTC.

This chain connects TRBV7-6 to TRBJ2-3; D gene uncertain. The CDR3 extends over 13 amino acids. Per the germline V gene, CDR1 is SGHVS and CDR2 is FNYEAQ. The V gene lost 7 bases and the J gene lost 2 bases, with 10 bases spanning the gap. The CDR3 bases are TGTGCCAGCAACACAGCTTTCACAGATACGCAGTATTTT. Protein product: CASNTAFTDTQYF.

This clone was found a few times. CDR3 residues: CASSYSFRGDGTQYF. The CDR3 DNA sequence: TGTGCCAGCAGTTACTCTTTCCGGGGGGACGGGACCCAGTACTTC. The chain links TRBV6-5 to TRBJ2-5, with TRBD2 identical over 7 bases. Trimming took 0 bases from V and 7 from J; bases not matched to a gene: 8. In germline, CDR1 is MNHEY, CDR2 SVGAGI. The CDR3 has 15 residues.

In this sample, this clone turned up a few times. The CDR3 DNA reads TGCACCAGCAGCCCCCCTGGAGGCAATCAGCCCCAGCATTTT. This gives the protein CTSSPPGGNQPQHF. The chain links TRBV1 to TRBJ1-5. TRBV1 is given as a pseudogene. This CDR3 region has 14 residues.

This clone was seen only a few times. The CDR3, as DNA: TGTGCCAGCAGCTTAGTATACGGACAGGGGGTCGACTCCTACGAGCAGTACTTC. This gives the protein CASSLVYGQGVDSYEQYF. The V gene is TRBV7-9, the J gene TRBJ2-7; 10 nucleotides line up with TRBD1. The CDR3 length is 18 residues. V lost 1 base, J lost 0 bases, and 9 bases stayed unmatched. In germline, CDR1 is SEHNR, CDR2 FQNEAQ (reference sequence).

This clone appeared a few times. Other DNA sequences from this sample encode an identical CDR3 as well. The chain combines TRBV18 with TRBJ2-7; 7 positions agree with TRBD1. In germline, CDR1 is KGHSH, CDR2 LQKENI. Trimming cost V 2 bases and J 4 bases; bases outside gene matches: 5. There are 14 residues in the CDR3. For the CDR3, the DNA is TGTGCCAGCTCACCAGACAGGGTCGGTTACGAGCAGTACTTC. Its translation is CASSPDRVGYEQYF.

This clone has only a few counts. This chain uses TRBV30 with TRBJ1-5; the D is unclear. Trimming removed 1 base at V and 5 bases at J, with 12 bases between. Germline V CDR1 and CDR2: GTSNPN, SVGIG (reference sequence). This CDR3 has 14 amino acids. The DNA of the CDR3 is TGTGCCTGGAGTGAGGCGGGCCTCGATCAGCCCCAGCATTTT. This sequence encodes CAWSEAGLDQPQHF.

This clone was seen a few times. This chain joins TRBV15 and TRBJ2-3, with D perhaps TRBD1 (6 bases). CDR3 length equals 16 residues. Germline assignment: CDR1 LNHNV and CDR2 YYDKDF (reference sequence). With 3 bases removed from V and 3 bases from J, the gap between germline ends came to 16 bases. The CDR3 loop is CATSRRSGTRTDTQYF. DNA of the CDR3: TGTGCCACCAGCAGGCGAAGTGGGACAAGAACAGATACGCAGTATTTT.

This clone was observed a few times. The chain carries TRBV2 and TRBJ2-7; D uncertain. The CDR3 spans 14 residues. The V end was cut by 8 bases, the J end by 0 bases, with 14 bases between. Germline V gene sequence: CDR1 SNHLY, CDR2 FYNNEI. CDR3 sequence reads: CASQNTLLSYEQYF. CDR3 nucleotides: TGTGCCAGCCAAAACACCCTTCTCTCCTACGAGCAGTACTTC.

The chain links TRBV5-1 to TRBJ2-7, with 9 bases lining up with TRBD1. Trimming took 6 bases from V and 2 from J; bases not matched to a gene: 9. Germline CDR1 reads SGHRS; CDR2 reads YFSETQ. The CDR3 extends over 15 amino acids. The CDR3 coding sequence is TGCGCCAGCACCCCAAAGGGGACAGGGACCTACGAGCAGTACTTC. This gives the protein CASTPKGTGTYEQYF.

V usage is TRBV25-1 and J usage is TRBJ2-7; weak D call: TRBD1 (5 bases). The CDR3 spans 15 residues. V gave up 1 base and J gave up 5 bases, with 15 bases separating them. Germline V lookup: CDR1 MGHDK, CDR2 SYGVNS. The CDR3 here is CASSELSPGLHEQYF. The CDR3 DNA reads as TGTGCCAGCAGTGAATTATCCCCAGGGCTCCACGAGCAGTACTTC.

A few counts support this clone. V usage is TRBV5-4 and J usage is TRBJ2-7; D is possibly TRBD2 (5 bases). The CDR3 totals 13 residues. The ends were cut back, 4 bases at V and 1 base at J, with 9 bases in the middle. Germline V gives CDR1 SGHNT, CDR2 YYREEE (reference sequence). For the CDR3, the DNA is TGTGCCAGCAGCGGCGGGCGTTCCTACGAGCAGTACTTC. As protein: CASSGGRSYEQYF.

This sequence joins TRBV7-9 and TRBJ1-5; maybe TRBD1 (5 bases). With 5 bases removed from V and 7 bases from J, the gap between germline ends came to 12 bases. The CDR3 has 13 residues. Germline values: CDR1 SEHNR, CDR2 FQNEAQ (reference sequence). CDR3 in DNA: TGTGCCAGCAGCCAGGGAGGAGAACAGCCCCAGCATTTT. Encoded protein: CASSQGGEQPQHF. The full variable domain, rest sourced from reference TRBV7-9 and TRBJ1-5, is DTGVSQNPRHKITKRGQNVTFRCDPISEHNRLYWYRQTLGQGPEFLTYFQNEAQLEKSRLLSDRFSAERPKGSFSTLEIQRTEQGDSAMYLCASSQGGEQPQHFGDGTRLSIL.

This sequence joins TRBV7-2 and TRBJ2-3; no reliable D call. V gave up 3 bases and J gave up 1 base, with 11 bases separating them. Germline values: CDR1 SGHTA, CDR2 FQGNSA. This CDR3 is 15 amino acids long. CDR3 bases: TGTGCCAGCAGCTTGGTACAGACCGGCACAGATACGCAGTATTTT. As protein: CASSLVQTGTDTQYF.

This clone was seen more than once but under ten times. The V and J genes are TRBV6-6 and TRBJ2-7; 7 nucleotides align to TRBD1. This CDR3 region has 14 residues. Per germline, CDR1 MNHNY and CDR2 SVGAGI (reference sequence). Losses at the gene ends were 7 bases for V and 3 bases for J; bases not matched to a gene: 9. This chain's CDR3 is CASTLTGVGYEQYF. The CDR3 DNA follows: TGTGCCAGCACACTCACAGGGGTTGGCTACGAGCAGTACTTC.

A few counts support this clone. The chain employs TRBV5-4 and TRBJ2-2; the match to TRBD2 covers 8 bases. CDR3 length equals 13 residues. Germline-derived CDR1 and CDR2 are SGHNT and YYREEE (reference sequence). Trimming at V came to 9 bases and at J to 7 bases, leaving 8 bases not matched to a gene. The CDR3 here is CATSAGADGELFF. CDR3 nucleotide sequence: TGTGCCACCTCAGCGGGAGCCGACGGGGAGCTGTTTTTT. The whole variable domain, remainder taken from reference TRBV5-4 and TRBJ2-2, is ETGVTQSPTHLIKTRGQQVTLRCSSQSGHNTVSWYQQALGQGPQFIFQYYREEENGRGNFPPRFSGLQFPNYSSELNVNALELDDSALYLCATSAGADGELFFGEGSRLTVL.

This clone has just a few counts. This rearrangement joins TRBV30 to TRBJ1-5; D gene ambiguous. V gave up 2 bases and J gave up 5 bases, with 16 bases separating them. This CDR3 comprises 15 residues. Germline loops: CDR1 GTSNPN, CDR2 SVGIG (reference sequence). CDR3 sequence reads: CAWSRGDSIDQPQHF. CDR3 in DNA: TGTGCCTGGAGTCGAGGAGATAGCATTGATCAGCCCCAGCATTTT.

The genes are TRBV29-1 and TRBJ2-5; maybe TRBD2 (6 bases). Trimming pared 5 bases from V and 5 bases from J, leaving 15 bases between. CDR3 length equals 13 residues. The germline V gene has CDR1 SQVTM and CDR2 ANQGSEA. CDR3 amino acids: CSVQGSGGETQYF. DNA of the CDR3: TGCAGCGTTCAAGGGTCTGGGGGGGAGACCCAGTACTTC. The whole variable domain, remainder taken from reference TRBV29-1 and TRBJ2-5, is SAVISQKPSRDICQRGTSLTIQCQVDSQVTMMFWYRQQPGQSLTLIATANQGSEATYESGFVIDKFPISRPNLTFSTLTVSNMSPEDSSIYLCSVQGSGGETQYFGPGTRLLVL.

This chain uses TRBV5-4 with TRBJ2-7; 8 nucleotides match TRBD1. The CDR3 totals 16 residues. V shed 3 bases and J 0 bases; nucleotides not matched to a gene: 8. Per the germline V gene, CDR1 is SGHNT and CDR2 is YYREEE (reference sequence). The CDR3: CASSSSKDRASYEQYF. CDR3 nucleotides: TGTGCCAGCAGCTCCTCAAAGGACAGGGCCTCCTACGAGCAGTACTTC.

This chain connects TRBV6-5 to TRBJ2-7; TRBD1 matches at 8 bases. The CDR3 is 14 residues long. Germline loops: CDR1 MNHEY, CDR2 SVGAGI. Trimming at V came to 6 bases and at J to 4 bases, leaving 8 bases not matched to a gene. CDR3 DNA: TGTGCCAGCAGCACCGGGACAGGATTATACGAGCAGTACTTC. It is translated as CASSTGTGLYEQYF.

This clone occurred a few times. The chain recombines TRBV7-9 with TRBJ1-1; the match to TRBD1 covers 7 bases. This CDR3 contains 15 residues. CDR1 is SEHNR and CDR2 is FQNEAQ in the germline V gene (reference sequence). Trimming removed 3 bases from V and 2 bases from J; junction bases left unmatched: 6. CDR3 loop: CASSFQGGINTEAFF. CDR3 coding DNA: TGTGCCAGCAGCTTTCAGGGGGGCATAAACACTGAAGCTTTCTTT.

This rearrangement joins TRBV28 to TRBJ2-5, with 11 nucleotides matching TRBD1. The V gene's germline CDR1 is MDHEN and CDR2 SYDVKM. The CDR3 is 15 residues long. V was clipped by 5 bases and J by 4 bases; unmatched bases: 6. The CDR3 DNA reads as TGTGCCAGCAGTCCGTCCGGGACAGGGGGAGAGACCCAGTACTTC. The encoded protein is CASSPSGTGGETQYF. Full variable domain (outside the CDR3, taken from reference TRBV28 and TRBJ2-5): DVKVTQSSRYLVKRTGEKVFLECVQDMDHENMFWYRQDPGLGLRLIYFSYDVKMKEKGDIPEGYSVSREKKERFSLILESASTNQTSMYLCASSPSGTGGETQYFGPGTRLLVL.

A few counts support this clone. The rearrangement links TRBV29-1 to TRBJ1-4, with 7 bases that match TRBD1. The CDR3 spans 11 residues. Germline CDR1 reads SQVTM; CDR2 reads ANQGSEA. Trimming at V came to 5 bases and at J to 8 bases, leaving 2 bases not matched to a gene. The DNA for the CDR3 is TGCAGCGTTATACAGGGGGAAAAACTGTTTTTT. As protein: CSVIQGEKLFF. The whole variable domain, remainder taken from reference TRBV29-1 and TRBJ1-4, is SAVISQKPSRDICQRGTSLTIQCQVDSQVTMMFWYRQQPGQSLTLIATANQGSEATYESGFVIDKFPISRPNLTFSTLTVSNMSPEDSSIYLCSVIQGEKLFFGSGTQLSVL.

The rearrangement uses TRBV29-1 and TRBJ2-3; possibly TRBD2 for D (6 bases). Per germline, CDR1 SQVTM and CDR2 ANQGSEA. The V end lost 6 bases, the J end lost 3 bases, and 16 bases lay between the germline ends. The CDR3 extends over 14 amino acids. The CDR3 coding sequence is TGCAGCGTCCGCAGAGTACTAGCAACAGATACGCAGTATTTT. It is translated as CSVRRVLATDTQYF.